A selection of T cell receptor beta chains follows, all from one sample in a study of blood T cell repertoires in COVID-19. Profiled with immunoSEQ multiplex PCR; TCRdb holds only in-frame clones, not every one. Found here are about 140,000 clones, approximately 85% of them singletons; the top ten hold around 2.9%. Sequencing was done on a sample of peripheral blood. These receptors were obtained from a man aged 50 to 60 with acute or convalescent COVID-19. The CDR3 runs from the conserved cysteine through the conserved F or W.

V gene: TRBV18; J gene: TRBJ2-7; CDR3 length: 14; CDR3 protein: CASSPGLLSYEQYF
V gene: TRBV10-3; J gene: TRBJ1-5; CDR3 length: 15; CDR3 protein: CAISESKGGEQPQHF
V gene: TRBV7-9; J gene: TRBJ1-1; CDR3 length: 13; CDR3 protein: CASSLVERPEAFF
V gene: TRBV7-6; J gene: TRBJ2-3; CDR3 length: 20; CDR3 protein: CASTRGPGLAGRYGTDTQYF
V gene: TRBV5-1; J gene: TRBJ1-1; CDR3 length: 13; CDR3 protein: CASSLQGNTEAFF
V gene: TRBV5-1; J gene: TRBJ2-5; CDR3 length: 16; CDR3 protein: CASSLIDGGGTETQYF
V gene: TRBV18; J gene: TRBJ1-2; CDR3 length: 14; CDR3 protein: CASSLAGDSKGYTF
V gene: TRBV30; J gene: TRBJ2-7; CDR3 length: 13; CDR3 protein: CAWAGTGGYEQYF
V gene: TRBV11-2; J gene: TRBJ1-2; CDR3 length: 14; CDR3 protein: CASSPGQVAYGYTF
V gene: TRBV6-5; J gene: TRBJ2-1; CDR3 length: 16; CDR3 protein: CASSYHSQGRENEQFF
V gene: TRBV11-2; J gene: TRBJ2-7; CDR3 length: 13; CDR3 protein: CASSLVQAYEQYF
V gene: TRBV28; J gene: TRBJ2-7; CDR3 length: 15; CDR3 protein: CASTGGLARTYEQYF
V gene: TRBV29-1; J gene: TRBJ2-5; CDR3 length: 13; CDR3 protein: CSVAGGFQETQYF
V gene: TRBV5-6; J gene: TRBJ2-5; CDR3 length: 13; CDR3 protein: CASSLGSIETQYF
V gene: TRBV4-1; J gene: TRBJ2-3; CDR3 length: 17; CDR3 protein: CASSQEESRGRTDTQYF
V gene: TRBV5-4; J gene: TRBJ1-2; CDR3 length: 15; CDR3 protein: CASSPTGRLNYGYTF
V gene: TRBV9; J gene: TRBJ1-4; CDR3 length: 16; CDR3 protein: CASSLTGGTTNEKLFF
V gene: TRBV5-5; J gene: TRBJ2-7; CDR3 length: 14; CDR3 protein: CASSLDRVSYEQYF
V gene: TRBV19; J gene: TRBJ2-3; CDR3 length: 17; CDR3 protein: CASSPEGQWIPTDTQYF
V gene: TRBV19; J gene: TRBJ1-1; CDR3 length: 13; CDR3 protein: CACNRGLNTEAFF
V gene: TRBV15; J gene: TRBJ2-1; CDR3 length: 17; CDR3 protein: CATSAPPLAGKYNEQFF
V gene: TRBV30; J gene: TRBJ2-7; CDR3 length: 13; CDR3 protein: CAWSRSRGHEQYF
V gene: TRBV27; J gene: TRBJ2-5; CDR3 length: 12; CDR3 protein: CASSTVAGTQYF
V gene: TRBV19; J gene: TRBJ2-7; CDR3 length: 15; CDR3 protein: CASSITGGSSYEQYF
V gene: TRBV9; J gene: TRBJ1-2; CDR3 length: 18; CDR3 protein: CASSAAPPGRLRDYGYTF
V gene: TRBV27; J gene: TRBJ1-2; CDR3 length: 17; CDR3 protein: CASSLRPGQGPNYGYTF
V gene: TRBV29-1; J gene: TRBJ2-7; CDR3 length: 12; CDR3 protein: CSVLWTGHEQYF
V gene: TRBV18; J gene: TRBJ1-2; CDR3 length: 16; CDR3 protein: CASSPPAQGELGGYTF
V gene: TRBV19; J gene: TRBJ1-1; CDR3 length: 15; CDR3 protein: CASSMRKTAGTEAFF
V gene: TRBV27; J gene: TRBJ2-5; CDR3 length: 17; CDR3 protein: CASQISRASGIQETQYF
V gene: TRBV11-2; J gene: TRBJ1-2; CDR3 length: 15; CDR3 protein: CASSYRGGANYGYTF
V gene: TRBV5-1; J gene: TRBJ1-6; CDR3 length: 15; CDR3 protein: CASSSYNRLNSPLHF
V gene: TRBV6-2/TRBV6-3; J gene: TRBJ2-1; CDR3 length: 16; CDR3 protein: CASSYSGGSSYNEQFF
V gene: TRBV6-1; J gene: TRBJ2-1; CDR3 length: 17; CDR3 protein: CASSETSFREGINEQFF
V gene: TRBV4-2; J gene: TRBJ2-1; CDR3 length: 15; CDR3 protein: CASSQEQRHYNEQFF
V gene: TRBV13; J gene: TRBJ1-2; CDR3 length: 14; CDR3 protein: CASSLAGTGDGYTF
V gene: TRBV7-3; J gene: TRBJ1-1; CDR3 length: 13; CDR3 protein: CASSLGMNTEAFF
V gene: TRBV28; J gene: TRBJ1-2; CDR3 length: 14; CDR3 protein: CASSRQGAYYGYTF
V gene: TRBV5-1; J gene: TRBJ2-3; CDR3 length: 18; CDR3 protein: CASSLAPVGLAGGHTQYF
V gene: TRBV5-5; J gene: TRBJ1-2; CDR3 length: 12; CDR3 protein: CASSRLGVGYTF
V gene: TRBV27; J gene: TRBJ1-4; CDR3 length: 16; CDR3 protein: CASSSRSGTRNEKLFF
V gene: TRBV6-5; J gene: TRBJ2-7; CDR3 length: 14; CDR3 protein: CASSYLGHSYEQYF
V gene: TRBV4-1; J gene: TRBJ2-1; CDR3 length: 19; CDR3 protein: CASSLRSGGALSSYNEQFF
V gene: TRBV7-3; J gene: TRBJ2-7; CDR3 length: 17; CDR3 protein: CASSPGASGGSSYEQYF
V gene: TRBV18; J gene: TRBJ1-5; CDR3 length: 18; CDR3 protein: CASSFRQGGLNNNQPQHF
V gene: TRBV3-1/TRBV3-2; J gene: TRBJ1-2; CDR3 length: 15; CDR3 protein: CASSHRDRRNYGYTF